This entry concerns a single TCR beta chain. Under the authors' procedure: Scientists estimated how many nucleated cells there were by amplifying reference gene primers. The method was immunoSEQ multiplex PCR; TCRdb's version includes in-frame clones alone and lacks a portion of them. V and J calls and clone size are as listed in that table; D and trimming were resolved from the DNA. The sample shows 250,000 to 350,000 clones, 89% of them seen only once. This record comes from a study of blood T cell repertoires in COVID-19. Study as a whole: Acute-phase and convalescent COVID-19 samples originated in the United States, Italy and Spain. PBMCs, B-cell-depleted T cells, or T cells were the source of the cDNA or gDNA that made up the material.

This CDR3 has 14 amino acids. The germline CDR1 and CDR2 sequences are MNHEY and SMNVEV (reference sequence). V lost 7 bases, J lost 5 bases, and 15 bases lay in between. Sequencing was done on a sample of peripheral blood. The TCR comes from a man aged 18 to 30 who had recovered from COVID-19. The chain combines TRBV27 with TRBJ2-1; D is unresolved. CDR3 sequence (DNA): TGTGCCAGCACCTTTGGGCCGGCAAACAATGAGCAGTTCTTC. Its protein is CASTFGPANNEQFF.